The 9 T cell receptor beta chains reported below all come from one sample, sequenced in a study of blood T cell repertoires in COVID-19. The data were produced by immunoSEQ multiplex PCR, yet TCRdb's version contains in-frame clones alone and is incomplete. Counted here are 95,000 to 150,000 clones, approximately 90% occurring once; the ten biggest clones make up about 4.1%. Sequenced input: peripheral blood. The receptors come from a man aged 40-55 years with acute or convalescent COVID-19.

The chain is built from TRBV2 and TRBJ2-2; D is possibly TRBD1 (6 bases). This CDR3 has 14 amino acids. Trimming shortened V by 7 bases and J by 1 base, and 10 bases separated the two germline ends. Per the germline V gene, CDR1 is SNHLY and CDR2 is FYNNEI. CDR3 nucleotides: TGTGCCAGCATTGGGACACTGAACACCGGGGAGCTGTTTTTT. Its protein is CASIGTLNTGELFF. The full variable domain, its missing parts supplied by reference TRBV2 and TRBJ2-2, is EPEVTQTPSHQVTQMGQEVILRCVPISNHLYFYWYRQILGQKVEFLVSFYNNEISEKSEIFDDQFSVERPDGSNFTLKIRSTKLEDSAMYFCASIGTLNTGELFFGEGSRLTVL.

The chain links TRBV7-8 to TRBJ1-3; 9 bases are shared with TRBD1. This CDR3 has 17 amino acids. From germline, CDR1 is SGHVS and CDR2 FQNEAQ. V lost 0 bases and J lost 0; bases outside the gene matches: 3. CDR3 bases: TGTGCCAGCAGCTTAGCGGTGACAGGGGGCTCTGGAAACACCATATATTTT. This codes for CASSLAVTGGSGNTIYF.

This chain links TRBV11-2 with TRBJ2-2; no definite D call. The CDR3 covers 13 residues. Germline CDR1 is SGHAT and CDR2 is FQNNGV. V gave up 5 bases and J gave up 6 bases, with 10 bases separating them. CDR3 residues: CASSPAGPGELFF. The CDR3 DNA reads as TGTGCCAGCAGCCCCGCTGGCCCCGGGGAGCTGTTTTTT.

This chain connects TRBV12-5 to TRBJ2-2; 12 nucleotides match TRBD2. CDR1 and CDR2 from the germline V gene are LGHNT and FRNRAP. The CDR3 runs 19 residues. Unmatched junction bases numbered 10, after V lost 3 bases and J lost 2 bases. CDR3 in DNA: TGTGCTAGTGGTTTAAAGCTAGCGGGAGGGCCGGAAAACACCGGGGAGCTGTTTTTT. As protein: CASGLKLAGGPENTGELFF. Full variable domain (missing parts from reference TRBV12-5 and TRBJ2-2): DARVTQTPRHKVTEMGQEVTMRCQPILGHNTVFWYRQTMMQGLELLAYFRNRAPLDDSGMPKDRFSAEMPDATLATLKIQPSEPRDSAVYFCASGLKLAGGPENTGELFFGEGSRLTVL.

This clone was seen only once. This chain joins TRBV30 and TRBJ1-6; 8 nucleotides agree with TRBD1. The CDR3 is 11 amino acids. The germline V gene has CDR1 GTSNPN and CDR2 SVGIG (reference sequence). The J segment lost 16 bases and the V segment lost 7 bases, leaving 9 bases of the junction unmatched. CDR3 DNA: TGTGCCTACGCCCCGGGACAGGTTCTCCACTTT. Protein sequence: CAYAPGQVLHF.

This clone was seen just once. The chain is built from TRBV6-6 and TRBJ2-7; the D gene is possibly TRBD2 (6 bases). The V end lost 6 bases, the J end lost 3 bases, and 6 bases lay between the germline ends. Germline V lookup: CDR1 MNHNY, CDR2 SVGAGI (reference sequence). The CDR3 contains 11 residues. The CDR3 here is CASRGGYEQYF. The CDR3 DNA follows: TGTGCCAGCAGGGGGGGCTACGAGCAGTACTTC.

This sequence joins TRBV6-1 and TRBJ1-1; 7 nucleotides line up with TRBD1. With V trimmed by 1 base and J by 3 bases, 14 bases remained unmatched. This CDR3 is 18 amino acids long. CDR1 is MNHNS, CDR2 SASEGT, per germline. The CDR3 sequence: CASSEGRNRGLSDTEAFF. The CDR3 DNA reads TGTGCCAGCAGTGAAGGGCGGAACAGGGGCCTGTCGGACACTGAAGCTTTCTTT.

The chain combines TRBV7-2 with TRBJ2-7; 10 nucleotides match TRBD1. The CDR3 is made up of 14 amino acids. V was clipped by 3 bases and J by 4 bases; unmatched bases: 3. Germline CDR1 SGHTA, CDR2 FQGNSA. CDR3 nucleotides: TGTGCCAGCAGCTTCGACAGGGGGCCGTACGAGCAGTACTTC. The encoded protein is CASSFDRGPYEQYF.

The chain recombines TRBV7-9 with TRBJ2-1; TRBD2 agrees at 12 bases. Germline CDR1 reads SEHNR; CDR2 reads FQNEAQ (reference sequence). With V trimmed by 5 bases and J by 3 bases, 5 bases remained unmatched. The CDR3 has 16 amino acids. CDR3 DNA sequence: TGTGCCAGCAGCCCGCCGGGACTAGCGGGCTACAATGAGCAGTTCTTC. Translating gives CASSPPGLAGYNEQFF.